This TCR beta chain was identified during a study of blood T cells in healthy people across ages. Sample-barcoded 5' priming and a J-beta primer mix drove a second PCR of roughly 6 to 12 cycles. TCRdb itself ran the 5' RACE reads through MiXCR, one entry per CDR3 protein. The sample shows 2 million or so distinct CDR3 sequences, roughly 49% of them seen only once. General study findings and limits: Per million T cells, the diversity of TCR beta decreased roughly linearly as age advanced. Possibly, changes in expanded clonotypes were confounded because donor CMV status was unknown.

Germline-derived CDR1 and CDR2 are SGHDT and YYEEEE. J gave up 4 bases and V 4 bases, and 8 bases lay outside the gene matches. This CDR3 has 16 residues. As concerns this clonotype: Its antigen is unidentified.

The total RNA that was extracted per sample amounted to at least 5.5 micrograms. This receptor was taken from a woman aged 40 to 55 in good health. Sequenced sample: blood. The V call is TRBV5-6, the J call TRBJ2-5; TRBD1 agrees at 12 bases. CDR3 DNA: TGTGCCAGCAGCATCGGGACAGGGGGCTATGGAGAGACCCAGTACTTC. This encodes CASSIGTGGYGETQYF.